This T cell receptor beta chain was recovered during a study of shared clonotypes between healthy human individuals (TCRdb year 2020). About the study as a whole: The cohort included three men and a couple of women between 18 and 49 years of age. For each donor, CD4 naive and CD4 memory were each run on three plates, CD8 naive on two plates, and CD8 memory on one plate. To estimate repertoire size and how much clonotype sharing occurs between individuals, the study deeply sequenced the blood TCR repertoires of 5 or 6 healthy adults. Libraries were prepared and TCR repertoires were sequenced by different laboratories using diverse techniques, in order to increase sequencing depth and limit assay-specific biases. Between about 0.8 and 8.9 billion PBMCs per donor were obtained by leukapheresis. Overall results and qualifications from the work: The small number of donors limited the genetic and exposure-history diversity represented. Compared with non-shared clonotypes, the clonotypes found in all four sorted-subset donors had higher generation probabilities. Estimated clonotype richness was generally larger for naive than for memory subsets. Across four donors, 5% to 6% of naive CD4, roughly 3.3% of naive CD8, around 2.1% of memory CD4, and under 0.45% of memory CD8 clonotypes were shared. Rarefaction of sorted-subset datasets indicated incomplete sequencing despite the large sequencing depth. Based on pairwise subsampling, the degree of clonotype sharing among donors was expected to be affected by sequencing depth. Sampling was restricted to blood, and TCR repertoires in tissue are likely to differ from TCR repertoires in blood.

Compared with germline, V lacks 5 bases and J lacks 4 bases; bases without a gene match: 11. Spanning cysteine to phenylalanine, the CDR3 consists of 16 amino acids. The only DNA kept is the CDR3, 48 bases in frame from the first base. The germline V gene sets CDR1 to SGHAT and CDR2 to FQNNGV. Concerning this clone itself: Its antigen specificity is not known. Base qualities are missing; no much larger clone stands one base away.

The donors were healthy, HIV-negative adults who had no recently reported acute infections or vaccinations. Only Caucasian adults living in Nashville, Tennessee, USA were represented among the donors. CD4+ T cells were enriched through magnetic negative selection, after which naive cells were positively selected on CD45RA and the remaining negative fraction served as the memory subset. After blood collection by leukapheresis, PBMCs were isolated using Ficoll-Histopaque density gradient centrifugation and then cryopreserved in the vapor phase of liquid nitrogen. Analytical flow cytometry was used to check the purity and quantity of every magnetically sorted T cell population. Genomic DNA was isolated from every sorted fraction and measured by UV absorbance on a Nanodrop 2000c. Using the deep immunoSEQ assay, multiplex PCR amplified TCR CDR3 regions from genomic DNA. For each cell subset, the extracted genomic DNA was distributed evenly across all wells of several immunoSEQ 96-well plates, and each plate served as one replicate. For sorted subsets, each replicate PCR was loaded with approximately 0.2 ug genomic DNA, equivalent to 30,000 to 35,000 T cell genomes. Purified libraries were measured with a Qubit 3.0 fluorometer, size-checked on a Bioanalyzer 2100, and measured again with the KAPA Library Quantification kit. Each immunoSEQ 96-well plate was sequenced on its own single-read 150-cycle Illumina NextSeq 550 flow cell. On the study's bioinformatics: Because only junctional sequences without quality scores were contained in the immunoSEQ output, filtering matching that applied to full-length reads could not be performed. Sequences were annotated with PyIR, a Python wrapper for IgBLAST v1.9, and V/J genes and CDR3 were assigned using IMGT germline references. Reads with weak V/J assignments (E-value above 1e-6), missing CDR3, stop codons, out-of-frame junctions, or ambiguous translated residues were removed. A V3J clonotype was defined by an identical inferred V gene, J gene, and CDR3 amino acid sequence. Percentage overlap between repertoires was computed as shared unique clonotypes divided by the size of the smaller repertoire. Three approaches were used to assess repertoire richness: RTK rarefaction, the Chao1 estimator, and Recon v2.1 estimates of unobserved clonotypes. OLGA was used to compute generation probabilities for all TCRbeta clonotypes that the gDNA method yielded from a handful of donors. The immuneACCESS repertoire file appears here via TCRdb, limited to in-frame rearrangements. These files lack a portion of the clones; in checked studies, under half of the deficit traces to unresolved V genes, and the cause of the others is not known. The DNA was the basis for D and trimming; V, J and clone size are from that table. The sample profile shows roughly 2.5 million clones; around 90% of them were found once. The ten largest clones represent roughly 0.15% of the sample.

The source is a man aged 18 to 30 in good health. The sequenced material came from naive CD4+ T cells sorted from blood. The sample's cell subset or site label, decoded: CD45RA+ positively selected. The chain joins TRBV11-2 to TRBJ2-3; 8 bases in the junction line up with TRBD2. The bases read TGTGCCAGCAGCCCCTTTGCGAGCGGGGGCGCAGATACGCAGTATTTT. Its protein reads: CASSPFASGGADTQYF.